The present TCR beta chain was sequenced within a study of OX40 agonist ivuxolimab in advanced cancers. In terms of the full investigation: Ivuxolimab was an agonistic, fully human IgG2 monoclonal antibody directed against OX40 (CD134), a costimulatory receptor. Intravenous ivuxolimab was administered to patients every 2 weeks at six dose levels: 0.01, 0.1, 0.3, 1.5, 3 and 10 mg/kg. Of the approximately 53 patients in dose escalation, some 19 had hepatocellular carcinoma, some 15 had melanoma, 9 had renal cell carcinoma and 9 had head and neck cancer. The dose-escalation cohort was 82.7% male with a mean age of about 54 years, ranging from roughly 23 to 90. Prior anti-PD-1, anti-PD-L1 or anti-CTLA-4 therapy was permitted, and checkpoint inhibitors had been received by less than 45% of dose-escalation patients. Partial responses occurred in three dose-escalation patients: two with cutaneous melanoma and one with hepatocellular carcinoma. The point of sequencing TCRbeta in the periphery was to test whether ivuxolimab changed TCR sequence diversity and drove clonal T-cell expansion. The paper covers the monotherapy dose-escalation part of the phase I ivuxolimab trial, which included N of about 50 patients. Beyond this particular receptor, the publication reports: Low levels of normalized T-cell clonal expansion were also shown by some nonresponding patients. Which antigens the clonally expanded peripheral T cells were specific for was not determined. After ivuxolimab, more expanded clones were found on average in CD8+ T cells than in CD4+ T cells. In the 0.1-3.0 mg/kg groups, partial responders had among the lowest normalized peripheral clonal expansion, particularly in CD8+ T cells. At doses of 0.1 to 3.0 mg/kg, clonal expansion of both CD4+ and CD8+ blood T cells was observed from baseline to week 6.

The sample holds one count of this clone. Its antigen is unknown. The sample holds no much larger clone one base away, and base qualities are not on file. Patients with autoimmune disease history or receiving systemic immunosuppression were excluded from the trial. Peripheral blood for TCR sequencing was collected from all dose cohorts at baseline, on cycle 4 day 1, and on cycle 7 day 1. Samples were obtained from an open-label, multicenter, first-in-human phase I dose-escalation trial of ivuxolimab. Adults with locally advanced or metastatic head and neck squamous cell, hepatocellular, melanoma or renal cell carcinoma were enrolled in the trial. CD4+ and CD8+ T cells were sorted separately from peripheral blood before TCR sequencing. To sequence the TCRbeta CDR3 region, genomic DNA was isolated from the sorted cells. The immunoSEQ Assay was used for sequencing of TCRbeta CDR3 regions. TCRdb stores this immuneACCESS table with in-frame sequences only. Part of the clones is absent; in the studies checked, under half of the shortfall reflects unresolved V genes, and no reason is known for the rest. The sample table records some 66,000 clones; 70% to 90% of these occur just once. Of the sample, over 0.25% falls within the top ten clones.

CDR1 and CDR2 (MGHDK, SYGVNS) derive from the germline V gene. From the cysteine through the phenylalanine, the CDR3 covers 16 amino acids. CDR3 DNA only is kept here, 48 bases in frame from base 1. V trim: 3 bases; J trim: 8 bases; unmatched bases: 9. Sequencing was performed on CD4+ or CD8+ T cells sorted from blood, taken in a trial of the OX40 agonist ivuxolimab. The sequence was obtained from an adult with an advanced solid tumor such as melanoma, head and neck, liver or kidney cancer. The sequence joins TRBV25-1 to TRBJ2-1, and 11 bases in between align with TRBD2. The DNA reads as follows: TGTGCCAGCAGTGATCCTCAACTAGCGGGAGTCGATGAGCAGTTCTTC. This translates into CASSDPQLAGVDEQFF. The CDR3, completed at both ends by the reference TRBV25-1 and TRBJ2-1 genes, gives the full variable domain EADIYQTPRYLVIGTGKKITLECSQTMGHDKMYWYQQDPGMELHLIHYSYGVNSTEKGDLSSESTVSRIRTEHFPLTLESARPSHTSQYLCASSDPQLAGVDEQFFGPGTRLTVL.